In this sample, the clone carrying this T cell receptor beta chain turned up a few times. Its target is not known. The sample belongs to a study of human T cells and chemical hapten exposure. About the research overall: Recorded diagnoses among the mostly female patients were alopecia areata, totalis or universalis.

Trimming stripped 1 base from V and 0 bases from J, with 10 bases between. The length of the CDR3 is 16 residues. Germline assignment: CDR1 SNHLY and CDR2 FYNNEI. MiXCR was run by TCRdb on the RACE reads, yielding one entry per CDR3 protein. In the table there are fewer than 40,000 distinct CDR3 sequences, 9.5% to 15% of which are singletons. General study results and limits: Alopecia affected the donors, so their immune response may differ from healthy people's. High-frequency TCRs, those above 1 in 1000, stayed the same after DPC sensitization.

Described time point: patch test 3, about 24 weeks after DPC sensitization. Treatment noted: therapeutic diphenylcyclopropenone sensitization with weekly scalp DPC. The total RNA was obtained from whole blood that was not fractionated. V usage is TRBV2 and J usage is TRBJ2-1; D is ambiguous. Sample: whole blood, taken in connection with sensitization to the hapten diphenylcyclopropenone (DPC). The clonotype originates from a woman between 40 and 55 years old with alopecia areata. Some clones in this sample may be carry-over from other donors' samples. The CDR3, as DNA: TGTGCCAGCAGTGAAGACCTGCGGAGCTCCTACAATGAGCAGTTCTTC. Protein product: CASSEDLRSSYNEQFF.